This T cell receptor beta chain was captured in a study of blood T cell repertoires in COVID-19. Study details: Sample material is recorded as cDNA or gDNA derived from T cells, B-cell-depleted T cells, or PBMCs.

Assay: immunoSEQ multiplex PCR; the TCRdb copy retains only in-frame clones and omits some. The sample has fewer than 250,000 clones; roughly 83% are singletons. This TCR was recovered from a woman over 75 with COVID-19, enrolled during active disease. Sequencing was performed on peripheral blood.

DNA of the CDR3: TGTGCCAGCAGCCAAGAAAAGACGGGAAGGACCACTGAAGCTTTCTTT. The encoded protein is CASSQEKTGRTTEAFF. The rearrangement links TRBV16 to TRBJ1-1, with D unclear. Germline lookup yields CDR1 KGHSY and CDR2 FQNENV. The CDR3 runs 16 residues. The V end was cut by 2 bases, the J end by 4 bases, with 17 bases between.